Shown below are 6 T cell receptor beta chains from a single sample sequenced in a study of control samples from healthy donors and cancer patients. Here immunoSEQ multiplex PCR was the method, and the copy in TCRdb shows in-frame clones only, minus some. The table has approximately 70,000 clones, more than 80% seen once. Specimen: blood. These receptors were obtained from a man in his fifties or sixties in good health.

V and J are TRBV11-2 and TRBJ1-4, with 11 bases lining up with TRBD1. The J segment lost 2 bases and the V segment lost 4 bases, leaving 9 bases of the junction unmatched. The CDR3 extends over 18 amino acids. In germline, CDR1 is SGHAT, CDR2 FQNNGV. CDR3: CASSSLRTGGLTNEKLFF. In nucleotides, the CDR3 is TGTGCCAGCAGCTCGCTGAGGACAGGGGGCCTTACTAATGAAAAACTGTTTTTT.

This sequence joins TRBV7-8 and TRBJ1-2; TRBD1 agrees at 10 bases. J was trimmed by 4 bases and V by 5 bases; bases with no gene match: 7. The CDR3 is 15 residues long. CDR1 is SGHVS, CDR2 FQNEAQ, per germline. CDR3 sequence: CASSTGTGVAYGYTF. The CDR3 DNA follows: TGTGCCAGCAGCACCGGGACAGGGGTAGCCTATGGCTACACCTTC. The variable domain in full, with the rest retrieved from reference TRBV7-8 and TRBJ1-2, is GAGVSQSPRYKVAKRGQDVALRCDPISGHVSLFWYQQALGQGPEFLTYFQNEAQLDKSGLPSDRFFAERPEGSVSTLKIQRTQQEDSAVYLCASSTGTGVAYGYTFGSGTRLTVV.

This sequence joins TRBV7-6 and TRBJ2-5; weak D call: TRBD1 (5 bases). This CDR3 is 14 amino acids long. The germline gives CDR1 SGHVS, CDR2 FNYEAQ. V was shortened by 0 bases and J by 4 bases, with 9 bases between the two germline ends. The CDR3 reads CASSLAQGRETQYF. For the CDR3, the DNA is TGTGCCAGCAGCTTAGCGCAGGGCAGAGAGACCCAGTACTTC.

The genes are TRBV27 and TRBJ2-3; 7 bases align to TRBD2. The CDR3 has 15 residues. From germline, CDR1 is MNHEY and CDR2 SMNVEV (reference sequence). V was pared by 3 bases and J by 1 base, with 4 bases of the junction left unmatched. CDR3 protein: CASSLGGRGTDTQYF. DNA for the CDR3: TGTGCCAGCAGTTTGGGGGGGAGAGGCACAGATACGCAGTATTTT.

This chain connects TRBV28 to TRBJ1-2; 7 bases align to TRBD1. Germline values: CDR1 MDHEN, CDR2 SYDVKM. Germline trimming cut 3 bases from V and 2 bases from J; bases unmatched to any gene: 6. The CDR3 totals 15 residues. CDR3 DNA: TGTGCCAGCAGTTTCACCCGACAGGGCAACTATGGCTACACCTTC. Translated, it gives CASSFTRQGNYGYTF.

The rearrangement joins TRBV12-3 or TRBV12-4 to TRBJ2-2, with D unresolved. With 3 bases removed from V and 6 bases from J, the gap between germline ends came to 5 bases. This CDR3 has 12 residues. The CDR3 region is CASSFQAGELFF. DNA of the CDR3: TGTGCCAGCAGTTTCCAAGCCGGGGAGCTGTTTTTT.